What follows are 12 T cell receptor beta chains derived from one specimen sequenced in a study of identical twins. Each CDR3 protein is one row after TCRdb ran MiXCR on the 5' RACE reads. The table includes approximately 230,000 distinct CDR3 sequences, over 12% detected once. The sequenced material came from memory (CD45RO+) T cells sorted from blood. Receptor source: a woman younger than 30 in good health.

This clonotype was seen only a few times. The rearrangement uses TRBV7-2 and TRBJ2-3; 10 bases fit TRBD2. Trimming at V came to 2 bases and at J to 5 bases, leaving 7 bases not matched to a gene. Germline loops: CDR1 SGHTA, CDR2 FQGNSA. CDR3 length: 16 amino acids. The CDR3 region is CASSLTASGSIDTQYF. The CDR3 coding sequence is TGTGCCAGCAGCTTAACAGCTAGCGGGAGTATAGATACGCAGTATTTT. Drawing the rest from reference TRBV7-2 and TRBJ2-3, the complete variable domain is GAGVSQSPSNKVTEKGKDVELRCDPISGHTALYWYRQSLGQGLEFLIYFQGNSAPDKSGLPSDRFSAERTGGSVSTLTIQRTQQEDSAVYLCASSLTASGSIDTQYFGPGTRLTVL.

This clonotype was recorded a few times. The J gene is TRBJ1-1, the V gene TRBV29-1, with D perhaps TRBD1 (5 bases). Trimming took 4 bases from V and 5 from J, leaving 17 bases between them. The CDR3 contains 14 residues. Per germline, CDR1 SQVTM and CDR2 ANQGSEA. This CDR3 reads CSVGGSGGRTEAFF. DNA of the CDR3: TGCAGCGTTGGAGGATCGGGGGGTCGAACTGAAGCTTTCTTT.

The genes are TRBV29-1 and TRBJ1-2; 10 nucleotides match TRBD1. The V and J ends lost 2 bases and 4 bases, in that order; junction bases with no gene match: 1. The CDR3 is 13 amino acids. Germline V gene sequence: CDR1 SQVTM, CDR2 ANQGSEA. The chain's CDR3 is CSVEWDRGYGYTF. The CDR3 nucleotides read TGCAGCGTTGAATGGGACAGGGGCTATGGCTACACCTTC.

The V gene is TRBV3-1, the J gene TRBJ2-3, with no clear D. The CDR3 contains 15 residues. The V and J ends lost 10 bases and 3 bases respectively, with 20 bases between them. From germline, CDR1 is LGHDT and CDR2 YNNKEL (reference sequence). CDR3 amino acids: CATCQVVHQTDTQYF. The CDR3 nucleotides read TGTGCCACCTGCCAAGTAGTACACCAGACAGATACGCAGTATTTT.

This clonotype has just a few counts. This chain links TRBV6-1 with TRBJ1-3, with D unclear. V lost 6 bases to trimming and J lost 0 bases, with 9 bases between them. Germline loops: CDR1 MNHNS, CDR2 SASEGT. The CDR3 has 14 residues. CDR3 nucleotide sequence: TGTGCCAGCAGACTTCGGCCCTCTGGAAACACCATATATTTT. Residues: CASRLRPSGNTIYF.

This clonotype was seen repeatedly, ten times or more. This chain connects TRBV5-1 to TRBJ2-7; D perhaps matches TRBD2 (5 bases). With 4 bases removed from V and 1 base from J, the gap between germline ends came to 9 bases. CDR1 and CDR2 from the germline V gene are SGHRS and YFSETQ. The CDR3 is made up of 13 amino acids. The CDR3 nucleotides read TGCGCCAGCAGCCGTGGGGAGTCCTACGAGCAGTACTTC. This sequence encodes CASSRGESYEQYF.

This clonotype has just a few counts. The chain couples TRBV14 to TRBJ2-1; 8 bases line up with TRBD2. The CDR3 is 16 residues long. V dropped 4 bases and J dropped 5; count of bases not matched to a gene: 10. Germline lookup yields CDR1 SGHDN and CDR2 FVKESK. The CDR3 sequence: CASSRLGGGKDNEQFF. The CDR3 nucleotides read TGTGCCAGCAGCCGCCTGGGCGGGGGGAAGGACAATGAGCAGTTCTTC.

The genes are TRBV4-1 and TRBJ1-1; D call uncertain. CDR3 length: 14 residues. V shed 4 bases and J shed 1 base, with 10 bases lying between them. Germline CDR1 reads MGHRA; CDR2 reads YSYEKL. DNA of the CDR3: TGCGCCAGCAGCCCCCAGAGGACGAACACTGAAGCTTTCTTT. Its translation is CASSPQRTNTEAFF.

In this sample, this clonotype turned up a few times. The V and J genes are TRBV7-3 and TRBJ2-2, with 7 bases lining up with TRBD1. The CDR3 covers 15 residues. Germline values: CDR1 SGHTA, CDR2 FQGTGA. The V and J ends lost 5 bases and 0 bases, in that order; junction bases with no gene match: 3. The CDR3 DNA sequence: TGTGCCAGCAGCCCACAGGGGCCGAACACCGGGGAGCTGTTTTTT. Its translation: CASSPQGPNTGELFF.

This sequence joins TRBV10-3 and TRBJ2-3, with D perhaps TRBD1 (5 bases). Germline CDR1 reads ENHRY; CDR2 reads SYGVKD. This CDR3 contains 13 residues. V was trimmed by 7 bases and J by 5 bases, leaving 13 bases between them. CDR3 coding DNA: TGTGCCATCACCGCAGGGATGAAAGATACGCAGTATTTT. Translation gives CAITAGMKDTQYF.

The chain combines TRBV15 with TRBJ2-3, with 8 nucleotides matching TRBD2. From germline, CDR1 is LNHNV and CDR2 YYDKDF (reference sequence). V gave up 4 bases and J gave up 4 bases; unmatched junction bases: 4. The CDR3 contains 14 residues. The CDR3 sequence is CATSIGLAADTQYF. The CDR3 DNA is TGTGCCACCAGCATCGGACTAGCAGCAGATACGCAGTATTTT.

This clonotype has at least ten counts. The chain combines TRBV4-3 with TRBJ2-5; possibly TRBD1 for D (5 bases). The ends were cut back, 4 bases at V and 5 bases at J, with 11 bases in the middle. CDR3 size: 13 residues. The germline V gene encodes CDR1 LGHNA and CDR2 YSLEER. This chain's CDR3 is CASSPRVRETQYF. The CDR3 coding sequence is TGCGCCAGCAGCCCCAGGGTACGGGAGACCCAGTACTTC.